These 32 T cell receptor beta chains originate from one sample sequenced in a study of T-cell memory formation after mild COVID-19. TCRdb processed the 5' RACE reads anew with MiXCR; each CDR3 protein has one entry. The table shows about 58,000 distinct CDR3 sequences, with about a quarter occurring only once. Material for sequencing was PBMCs or a T cell subset sorted from them (not recorded which). These receptors all come from a young man who had mild COVID-19 (a few samples of this study predate the infection). Cell type and time point are not known.

The chain uses TRBV12-3 or TRBV12-4 and TRBJ2-7; D possibly uses TRBD1 or TRBD2 (5 bases each). The CDR3 consists of 16 residues. The germline V and J ends were trimmed by 5 bases and 0 bases, with 17 bases remaining between them. The DNA for the CDR3 is TGTGCCAGCAGTCCCCACTCGTCCGGGGCCTCCTACGAGCAGTACTTC. Encoded protein: CASSPHSSGASYEQYF.

This chain uses TRBV5-1 with TRBJ1-1; TRBD1 matches 11 bases. In germline, CDR1 is SGHRS, CDR2 YFSETQ. CDR3 length: 15 residues. With 0 bases clipped from V and 5 bases from J, the junction kept 3 bases outside the gene matches. Here the CDR3 DNA reads TGCGCCAGCAGCTTGGCCGGGACAGGGGGGACTGAAGCTTTCTTT. Protein sequence: CASSLAGTGGTEAFF.

This clonotype has more than one count but fewer than ten. The V gene is TRBV6-5, the J gene TRBJ2-2; TRBD1 or TRBD2 may be the D gene (5 bases each). The germline V gene has CDR1 MNHEY and CDR2 SVGAGI. V was pared by 6 bases and J by 0 bases, with 11 bases between. The CDR3 contains 15 residues. The CDR3 DNA is TGTGCCAGCAGGGCCCGAGGGGCGAACACCGGGGAGCTGTTTTTT. Translated, it gives CASRARGANTGELFF.

This clonotype was seen only a few times. This chain links TRBV4-3 with TRBJ2-7; D possibly corresponds to TRBD1 (6 bases). The CDR3 is 15 amino acids. CDR1 is LGHNA, CDR2 YSLEER, per germline. The V gene lost 1 base and the J gene lost 5 bases, with 15 bases spanning the gap. DNA of the CDR3: TGCGCCAGCAGCCAAGGCAGAACAGGGTTCGACGAGCAGTACTTC. The encoded protein is CASSQGRTGFDEQYF.

The rearrangement links TRBV7-9 to TRBJ2-3; the match to TRBD1 covers 7 bases. Trimming took 11 bases from V and 2 from J; bases not matched to a gene: 7. Germline V gene data show CDR1 as SEHNR and CDR2 as FQNEAQ (reference sequence). The CDR3 spans 13 residues. This chain's CDR3 is CAGLRGPTDTQYF. The CDR3, as DNA: TGTGCCGGGCTGAGGGGGCCCACAGATACGCAGTATTTT.

This chain joins TRBV7-6 and TRBJ2-4; the D is unclear. Germline CDR1 reads SGHVS; CDR2 reads FNYEAQ. This CDR3 is 14 amino acids long. V lost 4 bases and J 0 bases, leaving 7 bases between the germline ends. The DNA for the CDR3 is TGTGCCAGCAGCTGGCAACTAGCCAAAAACATTCAGTACTTC. This codes for CASSWQLAKNIQYF.

In this sample, this clonotype turned up many times. This sequence joins TRBV6-6 and TRBJ2-2; D is unclear. Trimming removed 5 bases from V and 8 bases from J, with 9 bases in between. The CDR3 sequence is 12 residues long. Germline V gene lookup returns CDR1 MNHNY and CDR2 SVGAGI (reference sequence). CDR3 protein: CASSVNPGELFF. The CDR3 DNA follows: TGTGCCAGCAGTGTTAACCCGGGGGAGCTGTTTTTT.

This clonotype was counted a few times. V usage is TRBV5-1 and J usage is TRBJ1-1; 7 nucleotides line up with TRBD1. Germline V gene sequence: CDR1 SGHRS, CDR2 YFSETQ. J gave up 4 bases and V 1 base, and 4 bases lay outside the gene matches. The CDR3 is 14 residues long. The CDR3 nucleotides read TGCGCCAGCAGCTTGAAGGGGGCAACCACTGAAGCTTTCTTT. Residues: CASSLKGATTEAFF.

The V call is TRBV4-1, the J call TRBJ2-1; D is undetermined. The CDR3 totals 12 residues. Trimming shortened V by 0 bases and J by 10 bases, and 7 bases separated the two germline ends. From germline, CDR1 is MGHRA and CDR2 YSYEKL. CDR3 residues: CASSQEEREQFF. CDR3 nucleotide sequence: TGCGCCAGCAGCCAAGAGGAGAGGGAGCAGTTCTTC.

This clonotype was found a few times. The rearrangement links TRBV3-1 to TRBJ1-5, with 9 bases lining up with TRBD1. This CDR3 region has 16 residues. Germline V lookup: CDR1 LGHDT, CDR2 YNNKEL (reference sequence). The V and J ends lost 8 bases and 7 bases, in that order; junction bases with no gene match: 15. The CDR3 sequence: CASGSTGTGSRQPQHF. For the CDR3, the DNA is TGTGCCAGCGGATCCACCGGGACAGGGTCTCGACAGCCCCAGCATTTT.

Comment on this clonotype: An end of the junction does not agree with germline; a read error may underlie this. The chain recombines TRBV9 with TRBJ1-1; 7 bases are a match to TRBD1. This CDR3 region has 13 residues. Germline V gene lookup returns CDR1 SGDLS and CDR2 YYNGEE. The CDR3 spells CASSAQGNPEAFF. The CDR3, as DNA: TGTGCCAGCAGCGCACAGGGGAACCCTGAAGCTTTCTTT. The variable domain in full, completed from reference TRBV9 and TRBJ1-1, reads DSGVTQTPKHLITATGQRVTLRCSPRSGDLSVYWYQQSLDQGLQFLIQYYNGEERAKGNILERFSAQQFPDLHSELNLSSLELGDSALYFCASSAQGNPEAFFGQGTRLTVV.

This clonotype was picked up a small number of times. This chain connects TRBV12-3 or TRBV12-4 to TRBJ2-1, with D maybe TRBD1 (6 bases). V was trimmed by 2 bases and J by 8 bases, leaving 10 bases between them. The CDR3 spans 13 residues. The CDR3 is CASSLMGADEQFF. CDR3 in DNA: TGTGCCAGCAGTTTAATGGGGGCCGATGAGCAGTTCTTC.

The rearrangement joins TRBV6-4 to TRBJ2-3; D may be TRBD1 or TRBD2 (5 bases each). The CDR3 is made up of 14 amino acids. The germline V and J ends were trimmed by 9 bases and 2 bases, with 15 bases remaining between them. The germline V gene has CDR1 MRHNA and CDR2 SNTAGT. The CDR3 region is CASSRGETTDTQYF. As DNA, the CDR3 is TGTGCCAGTTCTCGAGGGGAGACCACAGATACGCAGTATTTT.

This chain connects TRBV28 to TRBJ2-7; no clear D. The V and J ends lost 6 bases and 1 base respectively, with 7 bases between them. Per germline, CDR1 MDHEN and CDR2 SYDVKM. CDR3 length: 12 residues. In DNA form, the CDR3 reads TGTGCCAGCAGCATGGATTCCTACGAGCAGTACGTC. This gives the protein CASSMDSYEQYV.

This clonotype was counted between two and nine times. V usage is TRBV9 and J usage is TRBJ2-2, with D possibly matching TRBD1 (6 bases). CDR1 SGDLS and CDR2 YYNGEE come from the germline V gene. The CDR3 runs 15 residues. The ends were cut back, 4 bases at V and 5 bases at J, with 15 bases in the middle. In nucleotides, the CDR3 is TGTGCCAGCAGCCCTTTCTCAGGGGAAACCGGGGAGCTGTTTTTT. This translates into CASSPFSGETGELFF.

This chain uses TRBV12-5 with TRBJ2-7, with D possibly matching TRBD1 (5 bases). Trimming removed 5 bases from V and 3 bases from J, with 17 bases in between. The CDR3 length is 15 residues. Germline loops: CDR1 LGHNT, CDR2 FRNRAP. CDR3 sequence reads: CASGPLDIGIYEQYF. CDR3 in DNA: TGTGCTAGTGGTCCGTTGGACATAGGAATCTACGAGCAGTACTTC. Combining the CDR3 with reference TRBV12-5 and TRBJ2-7 gives the whole variable domain DARVTQTPRHKVTEMGQEVTMRCQPILGHNTVFWYRQTMMQGLELLAYFRNRAPLDDSGMPKDRFSAEMPDATLATLKIQPSEPRDSAVYFCASGPLDIGIYEQYFGPGTRLTVT.

This clonotype has only a few counts. The V call is TRBV10-3, the J call TRBJ1-1; 11 positions agree with TRBD1. CDR3 length: 13 residues. The V and J ends lost 7 bases and 5 bases, in that order; junction bases with no gene match: 3. CDR1 and CDR2 from the germline V gene are ENHRY and SYGVKD. CDR3 nucleotides: TGTGCCATCAACAGGGACAGGGGGACTGAAGCTTTCTTT. Translation gives CAINRDRGTEAFF.

This chain links TRBV7-9 with TRBJ2-7, with 7 positions matching TRBD1. The germline V gene encodes CDR1 SEHNR and CDR2 FQNEAQ (reference sequence). V shed 4 bases, J shed 5 bases, and the junction held 8 bases outside the gene matches. The CDR3 has 14 amino acids. CDR3 amino acids: CASSSRTGPHEQYF. CDR3 DNA: TGTGCCAGCAGCTCCAGGACAGGCCCCCACGAGCAGTACTTC. Variable domain in full (rest from reference TRBV7-9 and TRBJ2-7): DTGVSQNPRHKITKRGQNVTFRCDPISEHNRLYWYRQTLGQGPEFLTYFQNEAQLEKSRLLSDRFSAERPKGSFSTLEIQRTEQGDSAMYLCASSSRTGPHEQYFGPGTRLTVT.

The V gene is TRBV6-5, the J gene TRBJ1-2, with D unclear. The CDR3 length is 12 residues. CDR1 and CDR2 from the germline V gene are MNHEY and SVGAGI. V was shortened by 5 bases and J by 6 bases, with 10 bases between the two germline ends. CDR3 protein: CASSPGFDGYTF. The CDR3 nucleotides are TGTGCCAGCAGTCCGGGGTTTGATGGCTACACCTTC.

This clonotype has only a few counts. The V gene is TRBV7-9, the J gene TRBJ2-7; a possible D gene is TRBD1 (5 bases). The CDR3 length is 13 residues. The V gene lost 2 bases and the J gene lost 6 bases, with 11 bases spanning the gap. In germline, CDR1 is SEHNR, CDR2 FQNEAQ (reference sequence). CDR3 in DNA: TGTGCCAGCAGCTTATCGACAGCTCGCGAGCAGTACGTC. Encoded protein: CASSLSTAREQYV.

Only a few counts were recorded for this clonotype. The chain combines TRBV5-5 with TRBJ2-3, with a weak D call TRBD1 (6 bases). The CDR3 spans 13 residues. The germline gives CDR1 SGHKS, CDR2 YYEKEE (reference sequence). The ends were cut back, 0 bases at V and 7 bases at J, with 9 bases in the middle. Here the CDR3 reads CASSLDRANTQYF. CDR3 bases: TGTGCCAGCAGCTTGGACAGGGCAAATACGCAGTATTTT.

There are a few counts of this clonotype. This chain connects TRBV7-2 to TRBJ2-5; 8 positions agree with TRBD1. The ends lost 7 bases at V and 5 bases at J; junction bases unmatched: 12. CDR1 is SGHTA, CDR2 FQGNSA, per germline. The CDR3 spans 15 residues. The CDR3 region is CASTRTGGLLETQYF. DNA of the CDR3: TGTGCCAGCACCAGAACAGGGGGACTCTTGGAGACCCAGTACTTC.

V and J are TRBV20-1 and TRBJ2-1, with 7 bases matching TRBD2. Germline trimming cut 8 bases from V and 4 bases from J; bases unmatched to any gene: 8. Germline V gene sequence: CDR1 DFQATT, CDR2 SNEGSKA (reference sequence). This CDR3 contains 13 residues. The CDR3 region has the DNA TGCAGTACTAACCTAGCGGATTACAATGAGCAGTTCTTC. Amino acid sequence: CSTNLADYNEQFF.

The J gene is TRBJ2-2, the V gene TRBV7-8, with D unclear. CDR1 is SGHVS and CDR2 is FQNEAQ in the germline V gene. CDR3 length: 17 amino acids. With 4 bases removed from V and 2 bases from J, the gap between germline ends came to 17 bases. The CDR3 region has the DNA TGTGCCAGCAGCTCTGGTACTGGTGGGCCTAACACCGGGGAGCTGTTTTTT. The encoded protein is CASSSGTGGPNTGELFF.

The chain has TRBV6-5 and TRBJ2-4; D may be TRBD1 or TRBD2 (5 bases each). Germline V lookup: CDR1 MNHEY, CDR2 SVGAGI. The V gene lost 1 base and the J gene lost 8 bases, with 12 bases spanning the gap. This CDR3 is built from 14 residues. CDR3 nucleotides: TGTGCCAGCAGTTACTTTCCGCGAGGGGACATTCAGTACTTC. Its translation: CASSYFPRGDIQYF.

In this sample, this clonotype turned up a few times. The chain is built from TRBV23-1 and TRBJ2-3, with 7 bases identical to TRBD1. TRBV23-1 is an open reading frame whose function is uncertain. The CDR3 spans 19 residues. V trimming: 1 base; J trimming: 1 base; junction bases outside the gene matches: 14. The CDR3 loop reads CASSQCGTQGTPRTDTQYF. The CDR3, as DNA: TGCGCCAGCAGTCAATGTGGGACACAGGGGACGCCCCGCACAGATACGCAGTATTTT.

The chain combines TRBV27 with TRBJ1-6; D gene ambiguous. Trimming cost V 5 bases and J 5 bases, with 19 bases left between them. This CDR3 has 17 residues. Germline V lookup: CDR1 MNHEY, CDR2 SMNVEV (reference sequence). CDR3 in amino acids: CASSPTGPWFHNSPLHF. The CDR3 DNA follows: TGTGCCAGCAGTCCTACCGGGCCCTGGTTCCATAATTCACCCCTCCACTTT.

The chain employs TRBV3-1 and TRBJ2-5, with TRBD1 matching 8 bases. The CDR3 has 14 residues. Germline V CDR1 and CDR2: LGHDT, YNNKEL (reference sequence). V shed 6 bases, J shed 2 bases, and the junction held 5 bases outside the gene matches. The CDR3 spells CASRGRDRQETQYF. CDR3 coding DNA: TGTGCCAGCAGAGGAAGGGACAGGCAAGAGACCCAGTACTTC.

This clonotype was observed a few times. CDR3 DNA: TGTGCCAGCAGCTTGACAGAAGACTACGAGCAGTACTTC. Protein product: CASSLTEDYEQYF. The V and J genes are TRBV6-6 and TRBJ2-7, with D possibly matching TRBD1 (5 bases). The ends were cut back, 6 bases at V and 3 bases at J, with 12 bases in the middle. CDR3 length: 13 amino acids. Per germline, CDR1 MNHNY and CDR2 SVGAGI (reference sequence).

V and J are TRBV29-1 and TRBJ1-5, with a tentative D call TRBD1 (6 bases). V lost 8 bases, J lost 4 bases, and 15 bases lay in between. Germline V gives CDR1 SQVTM, CDR2 ANQGSEA. The CDR3 totals 13 residues. The CDR3 DNA sequence: TGCAGCTACCGGGCAGGGGTGAATCAGCCCCAGCATTTT. Protein: CSYRAGVNQPQHF.

The CDR3 DNA sequence: TGCAGCGTTGTAGAACCAGACCACTACGAGCAGTACTTC. Translation: CSVVEPDHYEQYF. This chain links TRBV29-1 with TRBJ2-7, with D unresolved. V was cut by 4 bases and J by 3 bases, with 13 bases left in between. The germline gives CDR1 SQVTM, CDR2 ANQGSEA. This CDR3 has 13 amino acids.

The V call is TRBV7-2, the J call TRBJ1-2, with a weak D call TRBD1 (6 bases). The germline V gene encodes CDR1 SGHTA and CDR2 FQGNSA. Trimming stripped 6 bases from V and 1 base from J, with 15 bases between. The CDR3 is 15 residues long. DNA for the CDR3: TGTGCCAGCAGACCCTCGGGGGCTAATAACTATGGCTACACCTTC. It yields the protein CASRPSGANNYGYTF.